The 21 T cell receptor beta chains below come from one sample, sequenced in a study of T cells in localized non-small cell lung cancer. Produced via immunoSEQ multiplex PCR; TCRdb's table is partial and in-frame only. The sample lists 30,000 or so clones, roughly 87% seen once, with around a tenth in the top ten. This sample comprised peripheral blood, obtained before any cancer treatment. The receptors originated from a woman aged 40-75 years with stage I lung adenocarcinoma.

Worth noting for this clone: A read error may produce the germline difference seen at one junction end. The gene calls are TRBV6-4 and TRBJ2-6; D is unresolved. Germline assignment: CDR1 MRHNA and CDR2 SNTAGT. CDR3 length equals 18 residues. As DNA, the CDR3 is TGTGCCAGCAGTTACGGCGCCTCACACGACAAGTCGGGCCAACGTCCTGACTTC. This encodes CASSYGASHDKSGQRPDF.

The genes are TRBV11-2 and TRBJ1-6; possibly TRBD1 for D (5 bases). Per the germline V gene, CDR1 is SGHAT and CDR2 is FQNNGV. The CDR3 has 12 residues. The ends were cut back, 5 bases at V and 9 bases at J, with 8 bases in the middle. CDR3 residues: CASSPDISPLHF. The CDR3 DNA follows: TGTGCCAGCAGCCCGGACATTTCACCCCTCCACTTT. The whole variable domain, filled in from reference TRBV11-2 and TRBJ1-6, reads EAGVAQSPRYKIIEKRQSVAFWCNPISGHATLYWYQQILGQGPKLLIQFQNNGVVDDSQLPKDRFSAERLKGVDSTLKIQPAKLEDSAVYLCASSPDISPLHFGNGTRLTVT.

V is TRBV21-1 and J is TRBJ1-3; no check of the table's D call, TRBD1, against the DNA was made. TRBV21-1 is a recognized pseudogene. This CDR3 comprises 16 residues. Here the CDR3 reads CASRLQIQHARNTIYF. The CDR3 nucleotides are TGTGCCAGCAGGCTGCAAATACAACACGCACGAAACACCATATATTTT.

There are a few counts of this clone. This chain connects TRBV6-1 to TRBJ2-1, with 14 nucleotides matching TRBD2. The CDR3 consists of 15 residues. In germline, CDR1 is MNHNS, CDR2 SASEGT. V was pared by 5 bases and J by 6 bases, with 3 bases of the junction left unmatched. The CDR3 nucleotides are TGTGCCAGCAGTCCGACTAGCGGGAGGGCCAATGAGCAGTTCTTC. This codes for CASSPTSGRANEQFF.

The rearrangement uses TRBV5-6 and TRBJ1-4; the D is unclear. Trimming took off 2 bases at V and 0 bases at J, with 5 bases between the two ends. The CDR3 consists of 14 residues. The germline gives CDR1 SGHDT, CDR2 YYEEEE. CDR3 protein: CASSFSTTNEKLFF. CDR3 coding DNA: TGTGCCAGCAGCTTCAGTACAACTAATGAAAAACTGTTTTTT.

The sample holds a few counts of this clone. V gene TRBV19 combines with J gene TRBJ1-1, with unresolved D. There are 14 residues in the CDR3. V lost 5 bases and J 4 bases, leaving 14 bases between the germline ends. CDR1 is LNHDA and CDR2 is SQIVND in the germline V gene (reference sequence). The CDR3 coding sequence is TGTGCCAGTAGTTACCGGGAAGGAGGCACTGAAGCTTTCTTT. Amino acids: CASSYREGGTEAFF.

This clone was recorded only once. The J gene is TRBJ1-4, the V gene TRBV28, with TRBD1 as a possible D gene (5 bases). Germline CDR1 and CDR2: MDHEN and SYDVKM. V was clipped by 4 bases and J by 8 bases, with 17 bases between them. CDR3 length: 15 residues. CDR3 amino acids: CASSSSGTQEEKLFF. The DNA for the CDR3 is TGTGCCAGCAGTTCCTCCGGGACCCAAGAGGAAAAACTGTTTTTT.

The V and J genes are TRBV27 and TRBJ1-4, with D tentatively TRBD1 (5 bases). The germline V gene encodes CDR1 MNHEY and CDR2 SMNVEV (reference sequence). V was cut by 6 bases and J by 6 bases, with 14 bases left in between. This CDR3 is 14 amino acids long. The CDR3 loop is CASSGTASHEKLFF. CDR3 nucleotides: TGTGCCAGCAGCGGGACGGCAAGTCATGAAAAACTGTTTTTT.

For the CDR3, the DNA is TGCAGCGTTACCTCAGGGGTAAAGGCAGATACGCAGTATTTT. It yields the protein CSVTSGVKADTQYF. This chain uses TRBV29-1 with TRBJ2-3, with D possibly matching TRBD1 (6 bases). CDR1 SQVTM and CDR2 ANQGSEA come from the germline V gene. There are 14 residues in the CDR3. The germline V and J ends were trimmed by 5 bases and 4 bases, with 16 bases remaining between them.

The chain joins TRBV6-4 to TRBJ2-1; TRBD2 matches at 9 bases. The V gene's germline CDR1 is MRHNA and CDR2 SNTAGT. Trimming cost V 3 bases and J 7 bases; bases outside gene matches: 7. There are 15 residues in the CDR3. CDR3 coding DNA: TGTGCCAGCAGTGAATCAAGCGGGGGGTTAAATGAGCAGTTCTTC. It codes for CASSESSGGLNEQFF.

The chain has TRBV5-4 and TRBJ2-3, with TRBD2 matching 7 bases. The CDR3 length is 15 residues. After removal of 4 bases from V and 1 base from J, the junction contained 6 bases not matched to a gene. Looked up from germline, CDR1 is SGHNT and CDR2 is YYREEE (reference sequence). The CDR3 DNA sequence: TGTGCCAGCAGCCAAAAGCGGGACGGCACAGATACGCAGTATTTT. This encodes CASSQKRDGTDTQYF.

This chain uses TRBV2 with TRBJ1-1; D is undetermined. Germline V lookup: CDR1 SNHLY, CDR2 FYNNEI. V gave up 7 bases and J gave up 3 bases, with 27 bases separating them. This CDR3 contains 18 residues. The CDR3 loop reads CASTVVKLTYLADTEAFF. CDR3 nucleotides: TGTGCCAGCACCGTGGTTAAGTTGACATACCTTGCGGACACTGAAGCTTTCTTT.

This chain links TRBV7-9 with TRBJ2-2, with 12 nucleotides matching TRBD2. Trimming cost V 5 bases and J 4 bases; bases outside gene matches: 11. This CDR3 contains 18 residues. Germline V gene sequence: CDR1 SEHNR, CDR2 FQNEAQ (reference sequence). CDR3 region: CASSLPPRLAGVTGELFF. Written as DNA, the CDR3 is TGTGCCAGCAGCCTACCACCCCGACTAGCGGGGGTCACCGGGGAGCTGTTTTTT.

V is TRBV4-2 and J is TRBJ2-1, with 9 positions matching TRBD1. After removal of 4 bases from V and 4 bases from J, the junction contained 8 bases not matched to a gene. Germline-derived CDR1 and CDR2 are LGHNA and YNFKEQ. The length of the CDR3 is 16 residues. CDR3 sequence reads: CASSLPGQGNYNEQFF. The CDR3 coding sequence is TGTGCCAGCAGCCTCCCGGGACAGGGAAATTACAATGAGCAGTTCTTC.

This chain joins TRBV5-4 and TRBJ1-5; a possible D gene is TRBD1 (5 bases). Between the trimmed V and J ends, which lost 0 bases and 0 bases, there was a span of 10 bases. The CDR3 covers 16 residues. From germline, CDR1 is SGHNT and CDR2 YYREEE (reference sequence). As DNA, the CDR3 is TGTGCCAGCAGCTTGGAGGGGATCCCTAGCAATCAGCCCCAGCATTTT. It yields the protein CASSLEGIPSNQPQHF.

The CDR3 sequence is CAISRLAGVTGELFF. For the CDR3, the DNA is TGTGCCATCAGTCGACTAGCGGGAGTTACCGGGGAGCTGTTTTTT. This chain uses TRBV10-3 with TRBJ2-2, with 12 positions matching TRBD2. V lost 5 bases to trimming and J lost 5 bases; unmatched junction nucleotides: 3. The CDR3 runs 15 residues. The germline CDR1 and CDR2 sequences are ENHRY and SYGVKD.

J is TRBJ1-1 and V is TRBV5-8, with 7 bases lining up with TRBD1. This CDR3 has 15 amino acids. CDR1 SGHTS and CDR2 YDEGEE come from the germline V gene. V trimming: 2 bases; J trimming: 6 bases; junction bases outside the gene matches: 10. DNA for the CDR3: TGTGCCAGCAGCTTAGGACCGGGACAGATTCCTGAAGCTTTCTTT. Translation: CASSLGPGQIPEAFF.

A single count supports this clone. The chain carries TRBV27 and TRBJ2-1; 11 nucleotides match TRBD2. Germline V gene sequence: CDR1 MNHEY, CDR2 SMNVEV (reference sequence). The ends lost 6 bases at V and 3 bases at J; junction bases unmatched: 7. The CDR3 sequence is 16 residues long. For the CDR3, the DNA is TGTGCCAGCAGCGATCTCGGGACTAGCGGCTACAATGAGCAGTTCTTC. Its translation: CASSDLGTSGYNEQFF.

The V and J genes are TRBV4-1 and TRBJ2-5, with TRBD2 as a possible D gene (6 bases). Trimming removed 0 bases at V and 4 bases at J, with 9 bases between. The CDR3 has 14 residues. Germline CDR1 reads MGHRA; CDR2 reads YSYEKL. CDR3 coding DNA: TGCGCCAGCAGCCAAGATTCGCGGGGAGAGACCCAGTACTTC. Translation gives CASSQDSRGETQYF.

The chain recombines TRBV28 with TRBJ2-5; D is unclear. CDR3 length: 13 amino acids. Per germline, CDR1 MDHEN and CDR2 SYDVKM. The V and J ends lost 8 bases and 5 bases respectively, with 15 bases between them. The CDR3 protein is CASGLALGETQYF. DNA of the CDR3: TGTGCCAGCGGGCTGGCTCTCGGGGAGACCCAGTACTTC.

The chain uses TRBV7-2 and TRBJ2-5, with 16 bases aligning to TRBD2. CDR1 is SGHTA, CDR2 FQGNSA, per germline. The CDR3 extends over 15 amino acids. Trimming at V came to 7 bases and at J to 5 bases, leaving 4 bases not matched to a gene. In nucleotides, the CDR3 is TGTGCCAGCACAACGGGACTAGCGGGGGGGGAGACCCAGTACTTC. Its translation is CASTTGLAGGETQYF.